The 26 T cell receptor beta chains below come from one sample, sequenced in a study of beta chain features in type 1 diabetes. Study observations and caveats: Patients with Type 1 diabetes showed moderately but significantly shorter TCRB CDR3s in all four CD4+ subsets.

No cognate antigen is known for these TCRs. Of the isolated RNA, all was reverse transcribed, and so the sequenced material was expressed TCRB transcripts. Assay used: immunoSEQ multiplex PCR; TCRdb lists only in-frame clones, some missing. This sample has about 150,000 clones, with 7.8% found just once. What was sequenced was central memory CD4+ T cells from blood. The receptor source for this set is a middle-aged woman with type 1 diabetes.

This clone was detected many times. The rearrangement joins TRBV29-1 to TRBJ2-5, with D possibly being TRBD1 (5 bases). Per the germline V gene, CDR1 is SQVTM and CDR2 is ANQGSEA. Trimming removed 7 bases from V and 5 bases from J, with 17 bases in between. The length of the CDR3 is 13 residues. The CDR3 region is CSGAPYGAETQYF. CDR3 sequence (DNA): TGCAGCGGCGCCCCATATGGGGCGGAGACCCAGTACTTC.

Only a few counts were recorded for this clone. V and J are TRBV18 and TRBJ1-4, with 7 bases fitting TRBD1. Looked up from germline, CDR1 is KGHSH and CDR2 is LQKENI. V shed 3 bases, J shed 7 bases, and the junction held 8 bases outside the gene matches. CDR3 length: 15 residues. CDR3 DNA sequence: TGTGCCAGCTCACCTCCACAGGGGCAGAGTGAAAAACTGTTTTTT. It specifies CASSPPQGQSEKLFF. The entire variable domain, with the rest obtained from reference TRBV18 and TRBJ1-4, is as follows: NAGVMQNPRHLVRRRGQEARLRCSPMKGHSHVYWYRQLPEEGLKFMVYLQKENIIDESGMPKERFSAEFPKEGPSILRIQQVVRGDSAAYFCASSPPQGQSEKLFFGSGTQLSVL.

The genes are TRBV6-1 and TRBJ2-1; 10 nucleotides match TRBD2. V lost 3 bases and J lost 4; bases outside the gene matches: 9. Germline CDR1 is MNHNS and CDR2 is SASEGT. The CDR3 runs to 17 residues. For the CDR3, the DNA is TGTGCCAGCAGTGAGGGGGGCCTAGCGGGGGATTACAATGAGCAGTTCTTC. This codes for CASSEGGLAGDYNEQFF.

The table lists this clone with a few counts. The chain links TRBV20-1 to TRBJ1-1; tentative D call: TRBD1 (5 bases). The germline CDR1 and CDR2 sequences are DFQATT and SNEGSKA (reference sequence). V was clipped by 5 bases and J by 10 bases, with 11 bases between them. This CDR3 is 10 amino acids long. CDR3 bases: TGCAGTGCTCCTTCCGGGGGAGCTTTCTTT. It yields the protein CSAPSGGAFF.

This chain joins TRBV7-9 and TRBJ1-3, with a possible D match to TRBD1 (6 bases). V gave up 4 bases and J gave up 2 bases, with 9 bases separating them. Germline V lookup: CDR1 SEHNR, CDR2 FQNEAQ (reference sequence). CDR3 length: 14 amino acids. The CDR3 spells CASSSYRAGNTIYF. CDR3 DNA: TGTGCCAGCAGCTCCTACAGGGCTGGAAACACCATATATTTT.

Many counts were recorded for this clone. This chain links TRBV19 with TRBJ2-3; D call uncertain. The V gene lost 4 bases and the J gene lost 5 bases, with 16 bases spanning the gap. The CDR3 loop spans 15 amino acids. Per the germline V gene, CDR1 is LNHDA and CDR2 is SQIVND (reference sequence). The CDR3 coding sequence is TGTGCCAGTAGTACTTCTAGTCGGATCTTAGATACGCAGTATTTT. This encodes CASSTSSRILDTQYF.

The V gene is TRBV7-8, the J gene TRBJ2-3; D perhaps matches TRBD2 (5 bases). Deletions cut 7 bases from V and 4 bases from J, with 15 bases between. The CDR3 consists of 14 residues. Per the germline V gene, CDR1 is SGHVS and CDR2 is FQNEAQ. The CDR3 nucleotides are TGTGCCAGCACCCCCTCGCGGGTCGCAGATACGCAGTATTTT. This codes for CASTPSRVADTQYF.

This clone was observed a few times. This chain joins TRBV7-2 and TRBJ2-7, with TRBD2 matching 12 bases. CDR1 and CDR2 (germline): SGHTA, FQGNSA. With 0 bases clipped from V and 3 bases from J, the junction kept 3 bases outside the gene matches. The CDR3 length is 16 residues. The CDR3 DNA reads TGTGCCAGCAGCTTAGCCGCTAGCGGGAGGGTCTACGAGCAGTACTTC. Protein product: CASSLAASGRVYEQYF.

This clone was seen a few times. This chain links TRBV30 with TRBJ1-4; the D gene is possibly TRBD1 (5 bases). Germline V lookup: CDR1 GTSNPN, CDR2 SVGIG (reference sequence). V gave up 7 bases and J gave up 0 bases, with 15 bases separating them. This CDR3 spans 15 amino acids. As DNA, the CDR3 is TGTGCCTTTAACAGGAATCTAGCAACTAATGAAAAACTGTTTTTT. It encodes CAFNRNLATNEKLFF.

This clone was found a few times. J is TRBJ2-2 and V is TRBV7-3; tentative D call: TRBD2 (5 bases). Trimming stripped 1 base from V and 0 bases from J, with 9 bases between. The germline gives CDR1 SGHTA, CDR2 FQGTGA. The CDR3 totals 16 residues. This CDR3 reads CASSLILAPNTGELFF. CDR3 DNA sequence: TGTGCCAGCAGCTTAATCCTAGCCCCGAACACCGGGGAGCTGTTTTTT.

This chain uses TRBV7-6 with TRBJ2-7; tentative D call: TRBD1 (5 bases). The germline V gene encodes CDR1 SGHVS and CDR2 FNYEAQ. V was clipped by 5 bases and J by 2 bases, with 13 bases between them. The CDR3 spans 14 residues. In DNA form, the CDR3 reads TGTGCCAGCAGCCCCTGGGGCGGACCCTACGAGCAGTACTTC. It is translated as CASSPWGGPYEQYF.

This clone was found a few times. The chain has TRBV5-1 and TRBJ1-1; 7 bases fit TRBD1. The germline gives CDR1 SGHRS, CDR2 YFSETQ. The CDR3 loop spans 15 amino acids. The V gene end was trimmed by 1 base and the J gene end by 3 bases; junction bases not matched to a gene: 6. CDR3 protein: CASSLFNRGDTEAFF. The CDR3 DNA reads TGCGCCAGCAGCTTGTTCAACAGGGGAGACACTGAAGCTTTCTTT.

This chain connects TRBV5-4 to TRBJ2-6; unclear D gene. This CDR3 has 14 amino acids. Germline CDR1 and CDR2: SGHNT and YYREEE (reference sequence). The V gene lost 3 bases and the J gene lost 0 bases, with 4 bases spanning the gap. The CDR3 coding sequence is TGTGCCAGCAGCTCTACCTCTGGGGCCAACGTCCTGACTTTC. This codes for CASSSTSGANVLTF.

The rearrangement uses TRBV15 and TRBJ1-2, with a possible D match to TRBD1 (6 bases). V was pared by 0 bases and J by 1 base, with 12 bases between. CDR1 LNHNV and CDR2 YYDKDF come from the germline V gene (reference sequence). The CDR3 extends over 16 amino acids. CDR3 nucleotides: TGTGCCACCAGCAGAGATCTAAAGGGACATAACTATGGCTACACCTTC. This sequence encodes CATSRDLKGHNYGYTF.

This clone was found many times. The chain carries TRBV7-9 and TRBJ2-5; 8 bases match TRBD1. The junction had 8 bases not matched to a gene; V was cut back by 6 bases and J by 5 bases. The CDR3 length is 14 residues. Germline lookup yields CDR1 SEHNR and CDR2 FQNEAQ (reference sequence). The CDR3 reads CASSSGTGGETQYF. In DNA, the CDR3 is TGTGCCAGCAGTTCCGGGACAGGCGGGGAGACCCAGTACTTC.

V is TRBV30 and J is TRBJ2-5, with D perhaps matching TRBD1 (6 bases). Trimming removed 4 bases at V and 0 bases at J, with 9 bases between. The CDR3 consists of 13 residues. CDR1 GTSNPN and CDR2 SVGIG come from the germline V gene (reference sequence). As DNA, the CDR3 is TGTGCCTGGACCCGGGACAACCAAGAGACCCAGTACTTC. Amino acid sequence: CAWTRDNQETQYF.

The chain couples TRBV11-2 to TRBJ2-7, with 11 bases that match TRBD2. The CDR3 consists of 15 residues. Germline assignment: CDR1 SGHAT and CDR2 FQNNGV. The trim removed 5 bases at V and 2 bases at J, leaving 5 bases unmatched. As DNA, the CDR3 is TGTGCCAGCAGCCGTAGCGGGAGGGGGGCCTACGAGCAGTACTTC. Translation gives CASSRSGRGAYEQYF.

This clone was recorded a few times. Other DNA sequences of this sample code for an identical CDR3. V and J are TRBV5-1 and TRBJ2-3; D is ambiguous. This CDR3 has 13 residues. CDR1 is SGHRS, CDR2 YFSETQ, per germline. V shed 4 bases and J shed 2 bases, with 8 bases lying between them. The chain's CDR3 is CASSRGDTDTQYF. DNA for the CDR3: TGCGCCAGCAGCCGCGGCGACACAGATACGCAGTATTTT.

The CDR3: CASSSPTGMNSPLHF. CDR3 in DNA: TGTGCCAGCAGCTCACCGACAGGGATGAATTCACCCCTCCACTTT. The chain is built from TRBV7-2 and TRBJ1-6; 7 bases match TRBD1. Germline loops: CDR1 SGHTA, CDR2 FQGNSA. CDR3 length: 15 residues. Losses at the gene ends were 4 bases for V and 7 bases for J; bases not matched to a gene: 7. Supplemented by reference TRBV7-2 and TRBJ1-6, the full variable domain reads GAGVSQSPSNKVTEKGKDVELRCDPISGHTALYWYRQSLGQGLEFLIYFQGNSAPDKSGLPSDRFSAERTGGSVSTLTIQRTQQEDSAVYLCASSSPTGMNSPLHFGNGTRLTVT.

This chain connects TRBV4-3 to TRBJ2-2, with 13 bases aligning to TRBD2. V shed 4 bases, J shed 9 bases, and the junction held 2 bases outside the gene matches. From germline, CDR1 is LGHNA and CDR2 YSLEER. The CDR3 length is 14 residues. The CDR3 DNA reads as TGCGCCAGCAGCCGGACTAGCGGGAGCCGGGAGCTGTTTTTT. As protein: CASSRTSGSRELFF.

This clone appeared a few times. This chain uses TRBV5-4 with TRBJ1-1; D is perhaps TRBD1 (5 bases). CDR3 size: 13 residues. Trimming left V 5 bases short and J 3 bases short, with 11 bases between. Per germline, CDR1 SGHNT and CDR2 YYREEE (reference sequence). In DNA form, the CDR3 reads TGTGCCAGCAGTCCACAGGAGTACACTGAAGCTTTCTTT. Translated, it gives CASSPQEYTEAFF. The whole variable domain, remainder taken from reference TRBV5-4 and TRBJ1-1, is ETGVTQSPTHLIKTRGQQVTLRCSSQSGHNTVSWYQQALGQGPQFIFQYYREEENGRGNFPPRFSGLQFPNYSSELNVNALELDDSALYLCASSPQEYTEAFFGQGTRLTVV.

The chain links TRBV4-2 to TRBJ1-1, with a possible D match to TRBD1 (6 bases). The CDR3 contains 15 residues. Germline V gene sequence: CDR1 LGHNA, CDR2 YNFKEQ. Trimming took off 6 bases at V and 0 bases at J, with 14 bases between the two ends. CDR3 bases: TGTGCCAGCAGAGAAACGGACAGCCTGAACACTGAAGCTTTCTTT. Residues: CASRETDSLNTEAFF.

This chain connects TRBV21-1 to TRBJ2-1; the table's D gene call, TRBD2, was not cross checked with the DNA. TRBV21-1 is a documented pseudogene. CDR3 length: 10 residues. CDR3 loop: CASIGGEQFF. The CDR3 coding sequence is TGTGCCAGCATTGGAGGGGAGCAGTTCTTC.

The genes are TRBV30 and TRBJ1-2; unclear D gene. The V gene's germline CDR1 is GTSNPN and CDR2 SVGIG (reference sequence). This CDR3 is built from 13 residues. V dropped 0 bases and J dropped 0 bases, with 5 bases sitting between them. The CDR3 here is CAWSVGANYGYTF. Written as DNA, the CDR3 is TGTGCCTGGAGTGTCGGGGCTAACTATGGCTACACCTTC.

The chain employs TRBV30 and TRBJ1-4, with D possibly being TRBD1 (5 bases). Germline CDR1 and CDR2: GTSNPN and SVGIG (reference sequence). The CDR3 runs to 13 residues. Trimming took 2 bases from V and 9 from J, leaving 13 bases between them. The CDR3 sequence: CAWSTAAGQKLFF. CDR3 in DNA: TGTGCCTGGAGTACGGCGGCAGGGCAAAAACTGTTTTTT.

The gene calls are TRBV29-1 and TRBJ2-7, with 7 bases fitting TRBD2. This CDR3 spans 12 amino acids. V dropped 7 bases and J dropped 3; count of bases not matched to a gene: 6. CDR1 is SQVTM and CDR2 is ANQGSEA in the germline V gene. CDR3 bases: TGCAGCGGTGGAACGGGGGGCTACGAGCAGTACTTC. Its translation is CSGGTGGYEQYF.